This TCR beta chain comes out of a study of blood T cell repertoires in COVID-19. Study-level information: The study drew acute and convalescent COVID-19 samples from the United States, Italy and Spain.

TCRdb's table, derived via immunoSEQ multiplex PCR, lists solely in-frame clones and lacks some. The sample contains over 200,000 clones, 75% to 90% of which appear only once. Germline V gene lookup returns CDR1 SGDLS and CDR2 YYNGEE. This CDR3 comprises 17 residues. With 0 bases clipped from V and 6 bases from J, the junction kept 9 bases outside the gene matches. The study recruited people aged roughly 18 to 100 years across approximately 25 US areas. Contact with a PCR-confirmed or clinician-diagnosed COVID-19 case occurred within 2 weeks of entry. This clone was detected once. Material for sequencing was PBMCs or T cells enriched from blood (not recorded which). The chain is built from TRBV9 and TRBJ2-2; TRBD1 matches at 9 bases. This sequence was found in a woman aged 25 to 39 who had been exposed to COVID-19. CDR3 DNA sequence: TGTGCCAGCAGCGTAGAACTGGGGACAGGGAGTTCCGGGGAGCTGTTTTTT. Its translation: CASSVELGTGSSGELFF.